This T cell receptor beta chain derives from a study of post-analysis software for immune sequencing data. Study in general: Disease trajectories encompassed relapsing-remitting, secondary progressive and progressive-relapsing multiple sclerosis.

Unique molecular identifiers tagged the TCR beta cDNA libraries. TCRdb itself ran the PCR reads through MiXCR, one entry per CDR3 protein. Here the sample spans some 260,000 distinct CDR3 sequences, 36% being singletons. This CDR3 spans 14 amino acids. Germline CDR1 is MNHEY and CDR2 is SVGAGI. V lost 6 bases to trimming and J lost 5 bases, with 15 bases between them. For this clonotype: Its antigen is not known.

Study-wide findings and caveats: There were roughly five TRBV segments more frequent in patients than controls, and TRBV5-6, TRBV5-1 and TRBV20-1 were among them.

This chain joins TRBV6-5 and TRBJ2-3, with D possibly TRBD2 on 5 matching bases. This clonotype was sampled from a girl aged 5 to 17 with multiple sclerosis. The sequenced sample was blood. This CDR3 reads CASRTNAGGDTQYF. In nucleotides, the CDR3 is TGTGCCAGCAGGACCAATGCTGGAGGAGATACGCAGTATTTT.